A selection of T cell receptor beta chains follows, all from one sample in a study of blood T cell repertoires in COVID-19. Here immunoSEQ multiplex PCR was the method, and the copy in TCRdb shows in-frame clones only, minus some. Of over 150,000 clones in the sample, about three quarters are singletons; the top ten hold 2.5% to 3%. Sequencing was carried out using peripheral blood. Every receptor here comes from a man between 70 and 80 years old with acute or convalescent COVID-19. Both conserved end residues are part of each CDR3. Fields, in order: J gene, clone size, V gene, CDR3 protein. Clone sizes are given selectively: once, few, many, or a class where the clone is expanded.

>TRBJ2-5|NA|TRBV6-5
CASKSSSGGQETQYF
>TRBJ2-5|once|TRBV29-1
CSVDPAGVETQYF
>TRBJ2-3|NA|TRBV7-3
CASSPGLAGERVHTDTQYF
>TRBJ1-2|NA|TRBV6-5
CASSYWGTGASGYTF
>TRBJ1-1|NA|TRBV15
CATSRDLGGDTEAFF
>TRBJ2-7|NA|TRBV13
CASSSKWTSGPYEQYF
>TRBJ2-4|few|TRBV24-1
CATSDPWAGTDKNIQYF
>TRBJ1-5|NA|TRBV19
CASSGDRSQPQHF
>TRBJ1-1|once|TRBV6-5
CATEQTRAFF
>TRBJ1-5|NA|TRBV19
CASSIDGSGDQPQHF
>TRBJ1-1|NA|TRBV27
CASPLDREDTEAFF
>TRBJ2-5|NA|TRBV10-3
CAISEPPGLAAQGTQYF
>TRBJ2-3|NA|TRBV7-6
CASSTTGDTQYF
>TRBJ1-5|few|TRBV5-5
CASSLEEGLSPQHF
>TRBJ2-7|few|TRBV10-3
CAISESKLAGGRSYEQYF
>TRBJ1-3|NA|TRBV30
CAWSLQGTIGNTIYF
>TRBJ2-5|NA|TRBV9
CASTVGGLKETQYF
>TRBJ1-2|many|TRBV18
CASSPGTGRTNYGYTF
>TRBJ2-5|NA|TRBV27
CASSFSGLGGETQYF
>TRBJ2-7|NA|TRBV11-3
CASSPNSYEQYF
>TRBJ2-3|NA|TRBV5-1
CASSGGGTDTQYF
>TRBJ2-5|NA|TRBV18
CASSRGQAQETQYF
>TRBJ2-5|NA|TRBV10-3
CAISEGEGFAETQYF
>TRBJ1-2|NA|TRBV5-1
CASSRTDDGYTF
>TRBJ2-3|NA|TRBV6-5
CASSYSAGESDTQYF
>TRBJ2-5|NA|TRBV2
CASSEVGFQGTQYF